One TCR beta chain is described in this entry. This entry belongs to a study of cytomegalovirus exposure and HLA in healthy donors. Germline values: CDR1 SGHTA, CDR2 FQGTGA. After removal of 2 bases from V and 6 bases from J, the junction contained 7 bases not matched to a gene. The CDR3 spans 16 residues. Researchers ran the PCR with 60 Vbeta and 13 Jbeta primers. Produced via immunoSEQ multiplex PCR; TCRdb's table is partial and in-frame only. The table lists roughly 120,000 clones, about four fifths of them singletons, with more than 1.5% in the top ten. The chain couples TRBV7-3 to TRBJ2-2; 9 nucleotides match TRBD2. The sample comprised PBMCs. The sequence was collected from a man younger than 35 in good health and CMV-seronegative. The CDR3 protein is CASSLWGGRASGELFF. In DNA form, the CDR3 reads TGTGCCAGCAGCTTATGGGGCGGGAGGGCCTCCGGGGAGCTGTTTTTT.